These 9 T cell receptor beta chains share one sample of origin, sequenced in a study of spatial heterogeneity in lung cancer. Each CDR3 protein gets one entry after TCRdb re-called the 5' RACE reads with MiXCR. The sample has more than 35,000 distinct CDR3 sequences; around 5.5% are singletons. The time point denotes: sample taken at primary tumor resection. Whole RNA obtained from tumor, nontumor lung or frozen PBMC underwent sequencing without sorting. The sequencing used PBMCs, collected at surgery. The source of these receptors is a female donor with early-stage non-small cell lung cancer.

This clonotype was seen ten or more times. The rearrangement joins TRBV5-1 to TRBJ1-2; D possibly corresponds to TRBD1 (5 bases). V lost 3 bases and J 2 bases, leaving 17 bases between the germline ends. The CDR3 runs 16 residues. CDR1 and CDR2 (germline): SGHRS, YFSETQ. In nucleotides, the CDR3 is TGCGCCAGCAGCTCTTTCCCCAGGGAGGGGAACTATGGCTACACCTTC. Translation: CASSSFPREGNYGYTF.

This clonotype was seen ten or more times. The chain uses TRBV20-1 and TRBJ2-3; TRBD2 is a possible D gene (5 bases). The V and J ends lost 1 base and 4 bases respectively, with 21 bases between them. This CDR3 region has 17 residues. CDR1 DFQATT and CDR2 SNEGSKA come from the germline V gene (reference sequence). The CDR3 here is CSARGTSDGIRADTQYF. As DNA, the CDR3 is TGCAGTGCTAGAGGAACCAGCGACGGGATAAGGGCAGATACGCAGTATTTT.

Many counts were recorded for this clonotype. The CDR3 spells CASSAGQGKNTEAFF. CDR3 DNA sequence: TGCGCCAGCAGCGCGGGACAGGGCAAGAACACTGAAGCTTTCTTT. The rearrangement uses TRBV5-1 and TRBJ1-1, with 9 positions matching TRBD1. Germline CDR1 SGHRS, CDR2 YFSETQ. CDR3 size: 15 residues. The V segment lost 4 bases and the J segment 1 base; nucleotides outside the gene matches: 5.

This clonotype was seen at least ten times. The chain is built from TRBV20-1 and TRBJ2-5; D ambiguous. The CDR3 length is 11 residues. V dropped 0 bases and J dropped 5 bases, with 4 bases sitting between them. Looked up from germline, CDR1 is DFQATT and CDR2 is SNEGSKA (reference sequence). The CDR3: CSARERETQYF. The CDR3 bases are TGCAGTGCTAGAGAGCGGGAGACCCAGTACTTC.

Ten or more counts support this clonotype. This chain joins TRBV20-1 and TRBJ2-3, with TRBD2 matching 8 bases. J was trimmed by 1 base and V by 7 bases; bases with no gene match: 10. This CDR3 spans 15 amino acids. The germline gives CDR1 DFQATT, CDR2 SNEGSKA (reference sequence). The CDR3 reads CSETPLREGTDTQYF. The CDR3 coding sequence is TGCAGTGAAACGCCCTTGCGGGAGGGCACAGATACGCAGTATTTT.

At least ten counts were recorded for this clonotype. This sequence joins TRBV15 and TRBJ1-6; D call uncertain. The germline gives CDR1 LNHNV, CDR2 YYDKDF (reference sequence). There are 13 residues in the CDR3. V gave up 1 base and J gave up 12 bases, with 10 bases separating them. Written as DNA, the CDR3 is TGTGCCACCAGCAGAGGCCCGGGAGAACCCCTCCACTTT. Its protein product is CATSRGPGEPLHF.

Ten or more counts support this clonotype. The CDR3 region is CSAPLMGQGVLYGYTF. The CDR3 nucleotides read TGCAGTGCTCCCCTGATGGGACAGGGGGTTCTCTATGGCTACACCTTC. The chain has TRBV20-1 and TRBJ1-2; 11 nucleotides agree with TRBD1. Germline V gene sequence: CDR1 DFQATT, CDR2 SNEGSKA (reference sequence). CDR3 size: 16 residues. The J segment lost 4 bases and the V segment lost 5 bases, leaving 12 bases of the junction unmatched.

This clonotype was detected ten times or more. J is TRBJ2-5 and V is TRBV5-1; D uncertain. V was shortened by 4 bases and J by 0 bases, with 10 bases between the two germline ends. Germline V CDR1 and CDR2: SGHRS, YFSETQ. There are 14 residues in the CDR3. CDR3 nucleotide sequence: TGCGCCAGCAGCCCTACCGAGTACCAAGAGACCCAGTACTTC. Amino acids: CASSPTEYQETQYF.

This clonotype was recorded at least ten times. The CDR3 bases are TGTGCCACCAGGAGTGCGGGAGGGACAGATACGCAGTATTTT. It specifies CATRSAGGTDTQYF. The chain is built from TRBV24-1 and TRBJ2-3; TRBD2 matches at 9 bases. Germline V lookup: CDR1 KGHDR, CDR2 SFDVKD. V trimming: 7 bases; J trimming: 3 bases; junction bases outside the gene matches: 4. The CDR3 loop spans 14 amino acids.